What follows are 27 T cell receptor beta chains derived from one specimen sequenced in a study of T cells in Graves' hyperthyroidism and ophthalmopathy. Amplification of TCR beta CDR3 regions used RNA as the template. Primed by the HTBI set, a first-round RT-PCR was run on the TCR CDR3. TCRdb passed the multiplex PCR reads through MiXCR, listing each CDR3 protein once. The sample lists hundreds of thousands of distinct CDR3 sequences; 15% to 17% were seen once. The source material was blood. Receptor source: a woman aged 18-29 years with Graves' hyperthyroidism.

This clonotype was detected many times. The CDR3 region has the DNA TGCGCCAGCAGCTTGTGGGGTAGCGGGGCCTACGAGCAGTACTTC. It specifies CASSLWGSGAYEQYF. The chain is built from TRBV5-1 and TRBJ2-7; 8 nucleotides match TRBD2. The V and J ends lost 1 base and 2 bases, in that order; junction bases with no gene match: 5. Germline V lookup: CDR1 SGHRS, CDR2 YFSETQ. There are 15 residues in the CDR3.

This clonotype was counted at least ten times. V and J are TRBV24-1 and TRBJ2-5; D possibly uses TRBD1 or TRBD2 (5 bases each). The germline gives CDR1 KGHDR, CDR2 SFDVKD. The ends were cut back, 5 bases at V and 2 bases at J, with 11 bases in the middle. The CDR3 has 14 residues. The CDR3, as DNA: TGTGCCACCAGTGCCTCTGGGGGACAAGAGACCCAGTACTTC. Amino acids: CATSASGGQETQYF.

Ten or more counts support this clonotype. The CDR3 coding sequence is TGTGCCAGCAGCCGACTTAATCGGGCTAGCACAGATACGCAGTATTTT. Translating it yields CASSRLNRASTDTQYF. J is TRBJ2-3 and V is TRBV7-9; no definite D call. The CDR3 extends over 16 amino acids. The V and J ends lost 5 bases and 0 bases respectively, with 15 bases between them. Germline V gene lookup returns CDR1 SEHNR and CDR2 FQNEAQ (reference sequence). Filled out from reference TRBV7-9 and TRBJ2-3, the complete variable domain reads DTGVSQNPRHKITKRGQNVTFRCDPISEHNRLYWYRQTLGQGPEFLTYFQNEAQLEKSRLLSDRFSAERPKGSFSTLEIQRTEQGDSAMYLCASSRLNRASTDTQYFGPGTRLTVL.

Many counts were recorded for this clonotype. The V and J genes are TRBV3-1 and TRBJ1-1; D is possibly TRBD1 (5 bases). V shed 2 bases and J shed 0 bases, with 16 bases lying between them. Per germline, CDR1 LGHDT and CDR2 YNNKEL (reference sequence). The CDR3 has 17 amino acids. The CDR3 here is CASSQNDRTSMNTEAFF. The CDR3 DNA reads as TGTGCCAGCAGCCAAAACGACAGAACCTCCATGAACACTGAAGCTTTCTTT.

This clonotype has a count of ten or more. This chain links TRBV2 with TRBJ1-5, with 8 bases matching TRBD1. Germline V gives CDR1 SNHLY, CDR2 FYNNEI. V trimming: 6 bases; J trimming: 3 bases; junction bases outside the gene matches: 4. The CDR3 has 14 residues. CDR3 DNA: TGTGCCAGCAGAGGACAGGGAGACAATCAGCCCCAGCATTTT. This translates into CASRGQGDNQPQHF.

This clonotype was counted ten times or more. The V gene is TRBV24-1, the J gene TRBJ2-7; no firm D call. This CDR3 is built from 13 residues. V was shortened by 0 bases and J by 5 bases, with 7 bases between the two germline ends. CDR1 is KGHDR, CDR2 SFDVKD, per germline. This CDR3 reads CATSDLLGDEQYF. The CDR3 nucleotides read TGTGCCACCAGTGATTTGTTGGGCGACGAGCAGTACTTC.

At least ten counts were recorded for this clonotype. The chain joins TRBV5-1 to TRBJ1-1, with unresolved D. The V gene's germline CDR1 is SGHRS and CDR2 YFSETQ. The CDR3 has 14 amino acids. Trimming removed 0 bases from V and 4 bases from J, with 10 bases in between. CDR3 in amino acids: CASSLEERATEAFF. CDR3 DNA: TGCGCCAGCAGCTTGGAAGAAAGAGCCACTGAAGCTTTCTTT. Filled out from reference TRBV5-1 and TRBJ1-1, the complete variable domain reads KAGVTQTPRYLIKTRGQQVTLSCSPISGHRSVSWYQQTPGQGLQFLFEYFSETQRNKGNFPGRFSGRQFSNSRSEMNVSTLELGDSALYLCASSLEERATEAFFGQGTRLTVV.

This clonotype occurred a few times. V gene TRBV5-1 combines with J gene TRBJ2-7; perhaps TRBD1 as D (5 bases). The CDR3 runs to 14 residues. Germline CDR1 and CDR2: SGHRS and YFSETQ. Trimming left V 4 bases short and J 1 base short, with 12 bases between. CDR3: CASSPVPGSYEQYF. In nucleotides, the CDR3 is TGCGCCAGCAGCCCTGTCCCAGGGTCCTACGAGCAGTACTTC.

The CDR3 loop reads CASSINRDRVRQPQHF. In DNA, the CDR3 is TGTGCCAGTAGTATTAACCGGGACAGGGTTCGTCAGCCCCAGCATTTT. The chain recombines TRBV19 with TRBJ1-5; TRBD1 aligns across 9 bases. The CDR3 totals 16 residues. Germline loops: CDR1 LNHDA, CDR2 SQIVND (reference sequence). The junction had 9 bases not matched to a gene; V was cut back by 3 bases and J by 6 bases.

This clonotype was counted many times. This CDR3 is CASSYSIMNTEAFF. The CDR3 nucleotides are TGTGCCAGCAGTTACTCTATCATGAACACTGAAGCTTTCTTT. J is TRBJ1-1 and V is TRBV6-5; D unresolved. This CDR3 comprises 14 residues. Germline V gene sequence: CDR1 MNHEY, CDR2 SVGAGI. V was trimmed by 0 bases and J by 0 bases, leaving 5 bases between them.

The chain has TRBV4-3 and TRBJ2-3; 7 nucleotides line up with TRBD1. The CDR3 length is 16 residues. The trim removed 4 bases at V and 0 bases at J, leaving 7 bases unmatched. Germline-derived CDR1 and CDR2 are LGHNA and YSLEER. CDR3 nucleotides: TGCGCCAGCAGCCCACAGGGGTTAGGGAGCACAGATACGCAGTATTTT. It encodes CASSPQGLGSTDTQYF.

Many counts were recorded for this clonotype. The chain links TRBV12-3 or TRBV12-4 to TRBJ2-7; 14 nucleotides line up with TRBD2. This CDR3 spans 17 amino acids. V shed 1 base and J 0 bases; nucleotides not matched to a gene: 2. The chain's CDR3 is CASSLGLAGGSSYEQYF. In DNA form, the CDR3 reads TGTGCCAGCAGTTTAGGACTAGCGGGAGGGAGCTCCTACGAGCAGTACTTC.

The table lists this clonotype with many counts. The chain joins TRBV12-3 or TRBV12-4 to TRBJ1-1; tentative D call: TRBD1 (6 bases). Trimming shortened V by 7 bases and J by 0 bases, and 12 bases separated the two germline ends. The CDR3 is 14 residues long. CDR3 residues: CASNRQDLNTEAFF. CDR3 DNA: TGTGCCAGCAACCGACAGGACTTGAACACTGAAGCTTTCTTT.

The gene calls are TRBV7-9 and TRBJ1-2, with a weak D call TRBD1 (5 bases). The CDR3 runs 15 residues. The germline CDR1 and CDR2 sequences are SEHNR and FQNEAQ (reference sequence). Trimming pared 5 bases from V and 4 bases from J, leaving 17 bases between. The CDR3 DNA reads TGTGCCAGCAGCCTCGACGCAGGGCGGCTCTATGGCTACACCTTC. Its translation: CASSLDAGRLYGYTF.

V gene TRBV5-1 combines with J gene TRBJ2-3; 7 bases match TRBD2. With 4 bases clipped from V and 1 base from J, the junction kept 9 bases outside the gene matches. The CDR3 has 16 amino acids. Per the germline V gene, CDR1 is SGHRS and CDR2 is YFSETQ. CDR3 nucleotides: TGCGCCAGCAGCGCCTTCCGGGGGGAGCGCACAGATACGCAGTATTTT. Its translation: CASSAFRGERTDTQYF.

There are many counts of this clonotype. The chain links TRBV12-3 or TRBV12-4 to TRBJ2-3, with no clear D. V was shortened by 5 bases and J by 2 bases, with 8 bases between the two germline ends. The CDR3 is made up of 13 amino acids. CDR3 amino acids: CASSHRFTDTQYF. CDR3 DNA sequence: TGTGCCAGCAGTCATCGATTCACAGATACGCAGTATTTT.

This clonotype was found many times. The chain's CDR3 is CASSSPRSYGYTF. The CDR3 DNA reads TGTGCCAGCAGCTCCCCGCGGAGTTATGGCTACACCTTC. V usage is TRBV11-2 and J usage is TRBJ1-2, with unresolved D. CDR3 length equals 13 residues. Germline loops: CDR1 SGHAT, CDR2 FQNNGV. The V and J ends lost 4 bases and 5 bases respectively, with 11 bases between them.

In regard to this clonotype: The junction departs from the called germline gene at one end, perhaps through a read error. The chain has TRBV6-5 and TRBJ2-1; the D gene is possibly TRBD2 (5 bases). The V gene's germline CDR1 is MNHEY and CDR2 SVGAGI. The CDR3 is 16 amino acids. The CDR3 DNA follows: TGTGCCAGCAGTGACTCCGGTAGTCGGGATTTGAATGAGCAGTTCTTC. Translated, it gives CASSDSGSRDLNEQFF.

The rearrangement uses TRBV29-1 and TRBJ1-2, with D unresolved. The germline CDR1 and CDR2 sequences are SQVTM and ANQGSEA. Between the trimmed V and J ends, which lost 4 bases and 5 bases, there was a span of 11 bases. The CDR3 is 12 amino acids. CDR3 nucleotide sequence: TGCAGCGTTGCAGACTCGGTTTATGGCTACACCTTC. It specifies CSVADSVYGYTF.

There are a few counts of this clonotype. The chain carries TRBV29-1 and TRBJ1-1; no reliable D call. V dropped 4 bases and J dropped 7 bases, with 10 bases sitting between them. The CDR3 consists of 11 residues. Germline CDR1 reads SQVTM; CDR2 reads ANQGSEA. CDR3: CSVGLGHEAFF. The CDR3 DNA reads TGCAGCGTTGGTTTAGGGCATGAAGCTTTCTTT.

The CDR3 reads CASSSGVSTDTQYF. CDR3 coding DNA: TGTGCCAGCAGCTCAGGGGTCAGCACAGATACGCAGTATTTT. This rearrangement joins TRBV7-9 to TRBJ2-3, with a weak D call TRBD1 (6 bases). Germline CDR1 SEHNR, CDR2 FQNEAQ (reference sequence). The germline V and J ends were trimmed by 4 bases and 0 bases, with 8 bases remaining between them. CDR3 length: 14 residues. The complete variable domain, with remaining parts taken from reference TRBV7-9 and TRBJ2-3, reads DTGVSQNPRHKITKRGQNVTFRCDPISEHNRLYWYRQTLGQGPEFLTYFQNEAQLEKSRLLSDRFSAERPKGSFSTLEIQRTEQGDSAMYLCASSSGVSTDTQYFGPGTRLTVL.

This clonotype was recorded at least ten times. This sequence joins TRBV2 and TRBJ1-2; the D gene is possibly TRBD1 (5 bases). The V gene's germline CDR1 is SNHLY and CDR2 FYNNEI. The CDR3 consists of 10 residues. Trimming cost V 9 bases and J 8 bases, with 10 bases left between them. Written as DNA, the CDR3 is TGTGCCAGGGGGGGTGGAGGCTACACCTTC. Amino acid sequence: CARGGGGYTF. The variable domain in full, completed from reference TRBV2 and TRBJ1-2, reads EPEVTQTPSHQVTQMGQEVILRCVPISNHLYFYWYRQILGQKVEFLVSFYNNEISEKSEIFDDQFSVERPDGSNFTLKIRSTKLEDSAMYFCARGGGGYTFGSGTRLTVV.

This clonotype was seen ten or more times. V is TRBV4-1 and J is TRBJ1-1, with D unresolved. Trimming pared 3 bases from V and 0 bases from J, leaving 11 bases between. The germline CDR1 and CDR2 sequences are MGHRA and YSYEKL. The CDR3 is made up of 15 amino acids. CDR3 protein: CASSHMVQLNTEAFF. The CDR3 DNA reads TGCGCCAGCAGCCATATGGTGCAGCTGAACACTGAAGCTTTCTTT.

This clonotype was counted between two and nine times. The chain employs TRBV10-3 and TRBJ1-1; 7 nucleotides line up with TRBD1. There are 15 residues in the CDR3. V was clipped by 5 bases and J by 4 bases; unmatched bases: 10. CDR1 ENHRY and CDR2 SYGVKD come from the germline V gene. The CDR3, as DNA: TGTGCCATCAGTAGGGGCCAAGGGGGCGGCACTGAAGCTTTCTTT. It specifies CAISRGQGGGTEAFF.

The table lists this clonotype with many counts. The V and J genes are TRBV10-3 and TRBJ1-1; 7 bases align to TRBD1. The CDR3 runs 15 residues. Germline CDR1 and CDR2: ENHRY and SYGVKD. Trimming at V came to 2 bases and at J to 9 bases, leaving 12 bases not matched to a gene. The DNA of the CDR3 is TGTGCCATCAGTGAGGGTTTCGCGACAGGGACGCAAGCTTTCTTT. Translating gives CAISEGFATGTQAFF.

There are many counts of this clonotype. The CDR3 region has the DNA TGCAGTGCTCCCAACCTGCTCCAGCGGGCTAGCACAGATACGCAGTATTTT. It translates to CSAPNLLQRASTDTQYF. The chain links TRBV20-1 to TRBJ2-3, with D possibly being TRBD2 (6 bases). This CDR3 comprises 17 residues. V dropped 5 bases and J dropped 0 bases, with 21 bases sitting between them. Per germline, CDR1 DFQATT and CDR2 SNEGSKA (reference sequence).

This clonotype has a count of ten or more. CDR3 sequence (DNA): TGCAGTGCTAGAGCTCCCGGGACCCAGCAAGAGACCCAGTACTTC. This translates into CSARAPGTQQETQYF. This chain connects TRBV20-1 to TRBJ2-5; either TRBD1 or TRBD2 may fit D (5 bases each). V lost 1 base to trimming and J lost 2 bases, with 14 bases between them. The CDR3 runs to 15 residues. Germline loops: CDR1 DFQATT, CDR2 SNEGSKA (reference sequence).